The entry that follows covers one T cell receptor beta chain sequence. Being one base from a much bigger clone, this may be a read error. This entry comes from a study of T cell repertoires in cytomegalovirus infection. The CDR3 covers 14 residues. CDR1 is SGHVS, CDR2 FQNEAQ, per germline. V shed 4 bases and J shed 5 bases, with 12 bases lying between them. TCRdb re-derived calls from the reads in MiXCR, one entry per CDR3 protein. The sample contains fewer than 550,000 distinct CDR3 sequences, 31% of which appear only once. This sequence joins TRBV7-8 and TRBJ1-5; perhaps TRBD1 as D (5 bases). Sequenced material: PBMCs. The sequence was obtained from a human donor in good health (CMV status not recorded). Some clones in this sample may be carry-over from other donors' samples. CDR3 sequence: CASSSKGPHQPQHF. In DNA form, the CDR3 reads TGTGCCAGCAGCTCAAAGGGGCCGCATCAGCCCCAGCATTTT.